Sequencing of this T cell receptor (beta chain) was carried out in a study of T-cell memory formation after mild COVID-19. The germline V gene encodes CDR1 MNHEY and CDR2 SVGEGT. This CDR3 comprises 16 residues. V was clipped by 6 bases and J by 0 bases; unmatched bases: 11. TCRdb reprocessed the 5' RACE reads with MiXCR, giving one entry per CDR3 protein. The repertoire includes roughly 200,000 distinct CDR3 sequences, approximately 16% of them detected once, and more than 2% sits in the top ten. This clonotype originated in an adult woman who had mild COVID-19 (a few samples of this study predate the infection). Cell type and time point are not known. The rearrangement uses TRBV6-2 or TRBV6-3 and TRBJ2-7, with TRBD1 matching over 7 bases. The specimen sequenced was PBMCs or a T cell subset sorted from them (not recorded which). CDR3 residues: CASRPTGQLSSYEQYF. Here the CDR3 DNA reads TGTGCCAGCAGACCCACGGGACAGCTCAGCTCCTACGAGCAGTACTTC.